One sample yielded the 18 T cell receptor beta chains listed below, sequenced in a study of T cells expressing NK-cell markers. After re-calling the 5' RACE reads, TCRdb lists one entry per CDR3 protein, DNA absent. The repertoire table contains about 160,000 distinct CDR3 sequences. Sequenced sample: blood T cells: a sorted CD56 or NKG2C T cell subset, CD4+ or CD8+ T cells, or bulk PBMC T cells (not recorded which). The receptors derive from a man between 18 and 69 years old in good health.

The V gene is TRBV12-3 or TRBV12-4, the J gene TRBJ1-1. The CDR3 is made up of 15 amino acids. This CDR3 reads CASSLALYRNTEAFF.

CDR3 sequence: CASSLWLAEVETQYF. The V call is TRBV5-6, the J call TRBJ2-5; the TCRdb D gene call, TRBD2, has no DNA to confirm it. The CDR3 has 15 residues. Germline-derived CDR1 and CDR2 are SGHDT and YYEEEE.

V usage is TRBV6-5 and J usage is TRBJ2-2; without DNA, the TCRdb call of TRBD1 cannot be checked. The germline V gene has CDR1 MNHEY and CDR2 SVGAGI. The CDR3 length is 12 residues. This chain's CDR3 is CATGPFPGELFF.

The rearrangement links TRBV11-2 to TRBJ2-3; the TCRdb call, TRBD1, lacks DNA for checking. The CDR3 loop spans 13 amino acids. Germline V gives CDR1 SGHAT, CDR2 FQNNGV. CDR3 residues: CASSQKWGDTQYF.

This chain joins TRBV27 and TRBJ2-5; there is no DNA to check the TCRdb D call of TRBD2. In germline, CDR1 is MNHEY, CDR2 SMNVEV (reference sequence). The CDR3 runs to 15 residues. CDR3 region: CASSFYGGAEETQYF.

The V and J genes are TRBV5-1 and TRBJ1-1; without DNA, the TCRdb call of TRBD1 cannot be checked. CDR1 and CDR2 from the germline V gene are SGHRS and YFSETQ. This CDR3 spans 15 amino acids. The CDR3 sequence: CASSSNLQGSTEAFF.

The rearrangement links TRBV28 to TRBJ1-5. The CDR3 has 13 residues. Germline V lookup: CDR1 MDHEN, CDR2 SYDVKM. CDR3 region: CASSPDQNQPQHF.

The chain uses TRBV28 and TRBJ2-7; TCRdb picks TRBD1, but there is no DNA to check that call. This CDR3 spans 15 amino acids. CDR1 is MDHEN, CDR2 SYDVKM, per germline. The CDR3 reads CASSRSWTGFDEQYF.

This chain uses TRBV7-8 with TRBJ1-2. CDR1 and CDR2 from the germline V gene are SGHVS and FQNEAQ. The CDR3 runs 14 residues. CDR3 residues: CASSLGPAGRGYTF.

The CDR3 protein is CASSPRLAGGLNEQFF. The chain combines TRBV14 with TRBJ2-1; checking the TCRdb D call of TRBD2 is not possible without DNA. The CDR3 contains 16 residues. CDR1 is SGHDN and CDR2 is FVKESK in the germline V gene.

The genes are TRBV5-1 and TRBJ1-5; TCRdb's D gene call, TRBD1, goes unchecked for lack of DNA. This CDR3 has 15 residues. Per germline, CDR1 SGHRS and CDR2 YFSETQ. CDR3 loop: CASSLEGEVNQPQHF.

This chain links TRBV19 with TRBJ2-7; TCRdb's D gene call, TRBD1, goes unchecked for lack of DNA. This CDR3 is built from 17 residues. Germline CDR1 is LNHDA and CDR2 is SQIVND (reference sequence). CDR3 residues: CASSKKNRRGRKDEQYF.

This sequence joins TRBV11-2 and TRBJ2-7. The germline gives CDR1 SGHAT, CDR2 FQNNGV. CDR3 length: 14 residues. CDR3: CASSRVGNKYEQYF.

This sequence joins TRBV9 and TRBJ1-6. The CDR3 loop spans 13 amino acids. Per germline, CDR1 SGDLS and CDR2 YYNGEE. CDR3 amino acids: CASSVAPTEPLHF.

This chain connects TRBV23-1 to TRBJ2-7; TCRdb reports TRBD1, a call that lacks DNA to check it against. TRBV23-1 is known as an ORF, though its function is uncertain. CDR3 length: 15 amino acids. This CDR3 reads CASSPSTGGGHEQYF.

The rearrangement uses TRBV7-8 and TRBJ2-5; lacking DNA, the TRBD2 call made by TCRdb goes unchecked. The CDR3 length is 16 residues. In germline, CDR1 is SGHVS, CDR2 FQNEAQ. The CDR3 sequence: CASSLTSGGPQETQYF.

This chain links TRBV7-9 with TRBJ2-5; TCRdb lists TRBD2, though no DNA is available to test this call. This CDR3 is 14 amino acids long. CDR1 and CDR2 (germline): SEHNR, FQNEAQ (reference sequence). The CDR3 sequence is CATGREWGQETQYF.

The chain carries TRBV11-1 and TRBJ2-7; TCRdb gives TRBD2 as the D gene, but with no DNA this cannot be confirmed. Germline values: CDR1 SGHAT, CDR2 FQDESV (reference sequence). This CDR3 contains 18 residues. The CDR3 protein is CASSLSGQGLAGGFEQYF.